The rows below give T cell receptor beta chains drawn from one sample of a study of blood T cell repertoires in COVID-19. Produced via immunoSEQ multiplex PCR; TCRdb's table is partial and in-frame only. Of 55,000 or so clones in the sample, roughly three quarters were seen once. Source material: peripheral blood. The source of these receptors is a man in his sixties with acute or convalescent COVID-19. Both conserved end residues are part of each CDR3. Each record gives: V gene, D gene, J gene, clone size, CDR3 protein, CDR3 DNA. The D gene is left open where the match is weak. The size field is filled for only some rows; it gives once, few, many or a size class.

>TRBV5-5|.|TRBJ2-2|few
CASSLEQIRDINTGELFF
TGTGCCAGCAGCTTGGAACAGATACGTGATATAAACACCGGGGAGCTGTTTTTT
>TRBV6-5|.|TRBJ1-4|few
CATSSTVPNEKLFF
TGTGCCACCAGCTCGACAGTACCTAATGAAAAACTGTTTTTT
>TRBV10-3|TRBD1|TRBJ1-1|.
CAISVQGAWTEAFF
TGTGCCATCAGTGTACAGGGGGCTTGGACTGAAGCTTTCTTT
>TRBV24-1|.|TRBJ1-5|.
CATSQENQPQHF
TGTGCCACCTCTCAAGAGAATCAGCCCCAGCATTTT
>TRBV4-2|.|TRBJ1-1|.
CASSQDPAGVTEAFF
TGTGCCAGCAGCCAAGACCCCGCAGGGGTCACTGAAGCTTTCTTT
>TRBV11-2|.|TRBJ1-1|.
CASSLSFAGEAFF
TGTGCCAGCAGCTTAAGTTTTGCCGGTGAAGCTTTCTTT
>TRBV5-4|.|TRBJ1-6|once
CASSFKGAPYNSPLHF
TGTGCCAGCAGCTTCAAAGGGGCGCCCTATAATTCACCCCTCCACTTT
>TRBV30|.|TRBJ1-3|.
CAWSKPGNTIYF
TGTGCCTGGAGTAAGCCTGGAAACACCATATATTTT
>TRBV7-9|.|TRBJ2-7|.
CASSVLPYEQYF
TGTGCCAGCAGCGTACTACCATACGAGCAGTACTTC
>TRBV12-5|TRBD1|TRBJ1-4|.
CASGLTAGGNEKLFF
TGTGCTAGTGGTTTGACAGCAGGGGGAAATGAAAAACTGTTTTTT
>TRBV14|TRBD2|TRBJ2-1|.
CASSQDPTSGGYNEQFF
TGTGCCAGCAGCCAAGACCCTACTAGCGGGGGCTACAATGAGCAGTTCTTC
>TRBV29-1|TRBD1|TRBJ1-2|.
CSVGGTGSSYGYTF
TGCAGCGTTGGAGGGACAGGGAGTTCTTATGGCTACACCTTC
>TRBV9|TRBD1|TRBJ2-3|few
CASSARTGGATDTQYF
TGTGCCAGCAGCGCTAGGACAGGGGGCGCCACAGATACGCAGTATTTT
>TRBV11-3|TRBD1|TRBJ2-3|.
CASSSRQDREGPDTQYF
TGTGCCAGCAGCTCCCGACAGGACAGGGAAGGCCCAGATACGCAGTATTTT
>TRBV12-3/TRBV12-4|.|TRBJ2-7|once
CASSSFYEQYF
TGTGCCAGCAGTTCCTTCTACGAGCAGTACTTC
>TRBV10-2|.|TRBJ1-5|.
CASSEQIYQPQHF
TGCGCCAGCAGTGAACAGATTTATCAGCCCCAGCATTTT
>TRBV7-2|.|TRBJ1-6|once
CASSRSNSPLHF
TGTGCCAGCAGCCGTTCGAATTCACCCCTCCACTTT
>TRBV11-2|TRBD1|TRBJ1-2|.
CASSRVRGQDPYGYTF
TGTGCCAGCAGTCGAGTTCGGGGACAGGACCCCTATGGCTACACCTTC
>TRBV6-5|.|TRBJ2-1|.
CATQGVTTYNEQFF
TGTGCCACCCAGGGCGTAACTACCTACAATGAGCAGTTCTTC
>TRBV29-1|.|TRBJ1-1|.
CSVADWVTEAFF
TGCAGCGTTGCGGACTGGGTCACTGAAGCTTTCTTT
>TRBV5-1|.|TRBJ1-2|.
CASSLDPNQGYGYTF
TGCGCCAGCAGCTTGGACCCAAATCAGGGGTATGGCTACACCTTC
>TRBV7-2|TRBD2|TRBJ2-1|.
CASMMRSGTTQFF
TGTGCCAGCATGATGAGATCGGGGACTACTCAGTTCTTC
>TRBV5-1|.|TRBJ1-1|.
CASSPFTGNTEAFF
TGCGCCAGCAGCCCCTTTACGGGTAACACTGAAGCTTTCTTT
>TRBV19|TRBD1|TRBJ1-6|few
CASSSQGYGNSPLHF
TGTGCCAGTAGTTCACAGGGGTACGGAAATTCACCCCTCCACTTT
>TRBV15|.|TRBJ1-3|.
CATSTSVNSGNTIYF
TGTGCCACCAGTACCTCAGTGAACTCTGGAAACACCATATATTTT
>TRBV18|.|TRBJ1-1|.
CASSPSGGRTEAFF
TGTGCCAGCTCACCGAGCGGGGGGAGGACTGAAGCTTTCTTT
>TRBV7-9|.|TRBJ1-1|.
CASSPRHVQNGTEAFF
TGTGCCAGCAGCCCAAGACATGTTCAAAATGGGACTGAAGCTTTCTTT
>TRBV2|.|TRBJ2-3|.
CASSEGTRGMAQYF
TGTGCCAGCAGTGAAGGGACTAGGGGGATGGCGCAGTATTTT
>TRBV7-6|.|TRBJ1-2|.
CASKPTRTGNYGYTF
TGTGCCAGCAAACCCACCCGTACAGGGAACTATGGCTACACCTTC
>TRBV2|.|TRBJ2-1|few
CASTGAQRSSYNEQFF
TGTGCCAGCACCGGAGCCCAGCGGAGCTCCTACAATGAGCAGTTCTTC